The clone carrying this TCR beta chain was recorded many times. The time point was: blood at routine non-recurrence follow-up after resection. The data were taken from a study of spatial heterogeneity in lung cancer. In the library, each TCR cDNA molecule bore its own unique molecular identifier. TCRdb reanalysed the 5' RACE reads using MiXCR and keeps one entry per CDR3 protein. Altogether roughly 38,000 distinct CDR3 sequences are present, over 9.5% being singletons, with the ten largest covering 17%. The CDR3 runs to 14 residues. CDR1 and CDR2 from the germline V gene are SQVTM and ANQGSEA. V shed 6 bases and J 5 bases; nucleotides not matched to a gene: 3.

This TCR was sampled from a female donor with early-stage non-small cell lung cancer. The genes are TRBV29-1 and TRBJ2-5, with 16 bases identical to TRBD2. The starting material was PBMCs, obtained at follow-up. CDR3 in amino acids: CSVGLAGGLETQYF. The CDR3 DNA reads TGCAGCGTGGGACTAGCGGGGGGGCTTGAGACCCAGTACTTC.